This T cell receptor (beta chain) was sequenced during a study of identical twins. Study outcomes and limitations: Conclusions were drawn cross-sectionally by statistical analysis, without following the same donors.

This clonotype was seen many times. Its antigen is as yet unknown. Through template switching, a universal primer site was introduced, and the cDNA contained unique molecular identifiers. Via MiXCR, TCRdb re-called the 5' RACE reads, giving one row per CDR3 protein. This table holds about 250,000 distinct CDR3 sequences, about 8% found once. CDR3 length equals 15 residues. In germline, CDR1 is SEHNR, CDR2 FQNEAQ (reference sequence). The V segment lost 0 bases and the J segment 3 bases; nucleotides outside the gene matches: 3. Another study also made use of these data, one on yellow fever vaccine responses in identical twins.

The sample was CD8+ T cells sorted from blood. V and J are TRBV7-9 and TRBJ2-7; 9 positions match TRBD1. The TCR was taken from a woman aged 18-29 years in good health. The CDR3 sequence is CASSLAQGADYEQYF. CDR3 nucleotide sequence: TGTGCCAGCAGCTTAGCACAGGGGGCGGACTACGAGCAGTACTTC.